The table lists the clone carrying this TCR beta chain with a few counts. The time point here: newly diagnosed GD, antithyroid drugs for less than 3 months. RNA extracted from PBMCs served as the sequencing template. This entry is derived from a study of regulatory T cells in long-lasting Graves disease. Arm-PCR of CDR3 regions and iRepertoire HTBI primers were the basis on which TCR beta libraries were built. In the original workflow: Gene usage covered approximately 60 TRBV and some 13 TRBJ segments. TCRdb analysed the multiplex PCR reads with MiXCR anew, one entry per CDR3 protein. TCRdb assigned the V and J calls; the authors' analysis was not used. The sample consists of more than 400,000 distinct CDR3 sequences, around 15% of them appearing once. This CDR3 spans 13 amino acids. Trimming took 8 bases from V and 4 from J, leaving 15 bases between them. Looked up from germline, CDR1 is ENHRY and CDR2 is SYGVKD.

These data also formed part of another study, on T cells in Graves' hyperthyroidism and ophthalmopathy. That publication notes: With the HTBI primer set, the TCR CDR3 went through a first round of RT-PCR. Most clonotypes expanded in thyroid above 0.001 were likewise present in blood. From stable hyperthyroidism, ophthalmopathy was set apart by a 13 V-J model.

The receptor's source is a middle-aged man with Graves disease. The sequenced sample was peripheral blood mononuclear cells (PBMCs), obtained at new diagnosis, from a patient treated with antithyroid drugs. The chain combines TRBV10-3 with TRBJ2-7; D possibly corresponds to TRBD1 (7 bases). The CDR3 sequence is CAIVAQGGYEQYF. The CDR3 DNA reads TGTGCCATCGTTGCGCAGGGGGGATACGAGCAGTACTTC.